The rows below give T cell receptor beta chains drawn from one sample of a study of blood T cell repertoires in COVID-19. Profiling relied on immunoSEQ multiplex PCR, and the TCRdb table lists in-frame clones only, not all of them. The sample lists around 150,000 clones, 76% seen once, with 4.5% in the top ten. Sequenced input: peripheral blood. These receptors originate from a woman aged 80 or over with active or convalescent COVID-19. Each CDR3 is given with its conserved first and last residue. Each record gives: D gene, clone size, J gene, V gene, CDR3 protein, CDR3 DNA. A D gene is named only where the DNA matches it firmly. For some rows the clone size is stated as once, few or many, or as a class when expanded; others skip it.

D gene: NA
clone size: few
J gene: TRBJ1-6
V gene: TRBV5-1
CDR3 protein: CASSLLQDGSSPLHF
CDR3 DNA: TGCGCCAGCAGCTTGCTACAGGACGGTTCCTCACCCCTCCACTTT

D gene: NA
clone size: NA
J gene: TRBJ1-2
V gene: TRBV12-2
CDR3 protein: CASPQPGTALYGYTF
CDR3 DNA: TGTGCAAGCCCACAACCCGGGACAGCCCTCTATGGCTACACCTTC

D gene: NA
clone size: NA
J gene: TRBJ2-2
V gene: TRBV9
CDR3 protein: CASSPRGSANTGELFF
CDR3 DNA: TGTGCCAGCAGCCCACGGGGGTCGGCGAACACCGGGGAGCTGTTTTTT

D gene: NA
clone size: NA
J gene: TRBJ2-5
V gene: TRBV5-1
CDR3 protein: CASSWGDSSKDQYF
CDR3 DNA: TGCGCCAGCAGCTGGGGGGACAGTTCTAAGGACCAGTACTTC

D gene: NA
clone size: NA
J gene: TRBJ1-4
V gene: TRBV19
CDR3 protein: CASSMGGGGSGEKLFF
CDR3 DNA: TGTGCCAGTAGTATGGGTGGTGGGGGCTCTGGTGAAAAACTGTTTTTT

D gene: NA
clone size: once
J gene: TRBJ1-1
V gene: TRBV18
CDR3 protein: CASSPRQENTEAFF
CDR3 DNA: TGTGCCAGCTCGCCAAGACAGGAGAACACTGAAGCTTTCTTT

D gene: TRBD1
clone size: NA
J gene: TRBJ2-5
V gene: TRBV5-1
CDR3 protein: CASSLVFGDRVETQYF
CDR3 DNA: TGCGCCAGCAGCTTGGTCTTCGGGGACAGGGTAGAGACCCAGTACTTC

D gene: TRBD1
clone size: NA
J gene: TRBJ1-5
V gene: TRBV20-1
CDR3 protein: CSASPDRAQPQHF
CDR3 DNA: TGCAGTGCTAGTCCGGACAGGGCCCAGCCCCAGCATTTT

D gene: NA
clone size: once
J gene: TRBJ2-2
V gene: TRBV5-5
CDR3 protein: CASSIGGVPGELFF
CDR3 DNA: TGTGCCAGCAGCATTGGAGGGGTCCCCGGGGAGCTGTTTTTT

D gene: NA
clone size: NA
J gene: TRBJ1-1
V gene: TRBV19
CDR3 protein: CASISNAGNTEAFF
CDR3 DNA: TGTGCCAGTATCTCGAATGCGGGAAACACTGAAGCTTTCTTT

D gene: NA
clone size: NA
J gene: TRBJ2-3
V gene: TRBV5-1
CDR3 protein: CASSLGLLGGLDSQYF
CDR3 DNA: TGCGCCAGCAGCTTGGGGCTGTTGGGTGGACTCGACTCGCAGTATTTT

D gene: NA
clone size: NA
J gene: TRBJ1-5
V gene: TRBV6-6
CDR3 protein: CASMRVSNQPQHF
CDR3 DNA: TGTGCCAGCATGAGGGTTAGCAATCAGCCCCAGCATTTT

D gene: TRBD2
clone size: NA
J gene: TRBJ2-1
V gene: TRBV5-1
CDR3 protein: CASSLESSGYNEQFF
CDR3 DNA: TGCGCCAGCAGCTTGGAATCTAGCGGCTACAATGAGCAGTTCTTC

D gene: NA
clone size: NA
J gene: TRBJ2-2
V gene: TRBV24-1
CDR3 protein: CATSDHGRTRDTGELFF
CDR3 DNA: TGTGCCACCAGTGACCACGGTAGGACAAGAGACACCGGGGAGCTGTTTTTT

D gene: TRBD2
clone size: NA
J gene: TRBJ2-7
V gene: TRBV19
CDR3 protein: CASSIGGSGASYEQYF
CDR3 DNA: TGTGCCAGTAGTATAGGAGGTAGCGGGGCCTCCTACGAGCAGTACTTC

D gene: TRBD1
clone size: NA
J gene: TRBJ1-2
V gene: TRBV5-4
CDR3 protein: CASSLRDSYGYTF
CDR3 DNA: TGTGCCAGCAGCCTAAGGGACAGCTATGGCTACACCTTC

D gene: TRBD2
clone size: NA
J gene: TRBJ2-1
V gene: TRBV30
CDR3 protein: CAWSVGTSGVNEQFF
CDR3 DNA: TGTGCCTGGAGTGTCGGGACTAGCGGGGTCAATGAGCAGTTCTTC

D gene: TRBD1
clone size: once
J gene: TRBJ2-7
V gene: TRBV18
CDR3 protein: CASSLRTGSRYEQYF
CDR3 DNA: TGTGCCAGCTCACTGAGGACAGGGTCTCGGTACGAGCAGTACTTC

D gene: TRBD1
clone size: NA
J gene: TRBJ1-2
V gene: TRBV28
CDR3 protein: CASSGQGTTNYGYTF
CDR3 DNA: TGTGCCAGCAGCGGACAGGGGACTACTAACTATGGCTACACCTTC

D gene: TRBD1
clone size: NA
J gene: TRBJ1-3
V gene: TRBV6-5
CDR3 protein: CASSYFGTENTIYF
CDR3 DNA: TGTGCCAGCAGTTACTTTGGGACAGAAAACACCATATATTTT

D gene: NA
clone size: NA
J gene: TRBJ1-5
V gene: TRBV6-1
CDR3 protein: CASSEAPGVGQPQHF
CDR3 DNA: TGTGCCAGCAGTGAAGCCCCAGGGGTGGGTCAGCCCCAGCATTTT

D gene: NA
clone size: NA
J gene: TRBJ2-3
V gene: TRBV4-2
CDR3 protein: CASSQDQGLADTQYF
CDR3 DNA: TGTGCCAGCAGCCAAGATCAGGGTCTCGCAGATACGCAGTATTTT

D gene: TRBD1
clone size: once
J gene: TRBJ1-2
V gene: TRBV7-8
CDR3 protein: CASSLQGAGGYTF
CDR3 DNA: TGTGCCAGCAGCTTGCAGGGGGCGGGAGGCTACACCTTC

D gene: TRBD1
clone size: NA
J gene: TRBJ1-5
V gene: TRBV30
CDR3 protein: CAWNTGTVLNSNQPQHF
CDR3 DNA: TGTGCCTGGAATACCGGGACAGTCCTTAATAGCAATCAGCCCCAGCATTTT

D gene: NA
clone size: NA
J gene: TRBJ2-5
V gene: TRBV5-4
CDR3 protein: CASSFASGETQYF
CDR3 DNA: TGTGCCAGCAGCTTCGCCTCGGGAGAGACCCAGTACTTC

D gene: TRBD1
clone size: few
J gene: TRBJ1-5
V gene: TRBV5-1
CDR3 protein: CASSPEDRDQPQHF
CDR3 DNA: TGCGCCAGCAGCCCTGAAGACAGGGATCAGCCCCAGCATTTT

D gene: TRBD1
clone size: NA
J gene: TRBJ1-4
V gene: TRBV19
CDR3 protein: CASSPTGEAYEKLFF
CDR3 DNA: TGTGCCAGTAGCCCGACAGGGGAGGCCTATGAAAAACTGTTTTTT

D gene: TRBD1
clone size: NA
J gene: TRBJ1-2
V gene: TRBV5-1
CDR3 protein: CASGLTGGSGYTF
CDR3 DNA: TGCGCCAGCGGGCTTACAGGGGGCTCTGGCTACACCTTC

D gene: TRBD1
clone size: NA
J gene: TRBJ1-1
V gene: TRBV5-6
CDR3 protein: CASSSGQGMNTEAFF
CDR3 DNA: TGTGCCAGCAGCTCGGGACAGGGGATGAACACTGAAGCTTTCTTT

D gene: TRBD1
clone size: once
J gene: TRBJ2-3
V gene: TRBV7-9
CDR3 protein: CASSYYRGTDTQYF
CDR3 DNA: TGTGCCAGCAGCTACTACAGGGGGACAGATACGCAGTATTTT

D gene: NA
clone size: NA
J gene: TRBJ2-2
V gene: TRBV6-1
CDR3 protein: CASSDRPAGIIPGELFF
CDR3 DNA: TGTGCCAGCAGTGATCGACCCGCGGGTATAATCCCCGGGGAGCTGTTTTTT

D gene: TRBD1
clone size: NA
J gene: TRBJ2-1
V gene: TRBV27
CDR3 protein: CASSFVRGSEQFF
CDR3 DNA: TGTGCCAGCAGTTTTGTCAGGGGGAGCGAGCAGTTCTTC

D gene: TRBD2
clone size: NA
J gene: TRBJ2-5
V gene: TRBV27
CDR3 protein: CASSYAGGGTQYF
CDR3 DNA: TGTGCCAGCAGTTACGCGGGAGGAGGGACCCAGTACTTC

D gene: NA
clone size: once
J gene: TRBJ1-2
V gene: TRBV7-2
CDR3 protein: CASTQPGDNYGYTF
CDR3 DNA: TGTGCCAGCACCCAACCCGGGGATAACTATGGCTACACCTTC

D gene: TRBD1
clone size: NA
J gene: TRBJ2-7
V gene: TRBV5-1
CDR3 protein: CASSPGTGDYEQYF
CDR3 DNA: TGCGCCAGCAGCCCAGGGACAGGGGACTACGAGCAGTACTTC

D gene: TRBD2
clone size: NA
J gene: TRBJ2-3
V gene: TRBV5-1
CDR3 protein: CASTPTSGVADTQYF
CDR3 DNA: TGCGCCAGCACCCCGACTAGCGGGGTTGCAGATACGCAGTATTTT

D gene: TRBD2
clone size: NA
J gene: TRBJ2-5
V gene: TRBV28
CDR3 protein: CASSLGLAGGQETQYF
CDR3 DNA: TGTGCCAGCAGTCTGGGACTAGCGGGGGGACAAGAGACCCAGTACTTC

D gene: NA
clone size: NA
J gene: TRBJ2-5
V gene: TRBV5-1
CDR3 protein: CASSLDGGRGETQYF
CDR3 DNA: TGCGCCAGCAGCTTAGACGGGGGGCGCGGGGAGACCCAGTACTTC

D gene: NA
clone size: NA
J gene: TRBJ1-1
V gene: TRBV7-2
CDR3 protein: CASSLSEQLTEAFF
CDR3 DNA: TGTGCCAGCAGCCTCTCCGAACAGCTGACTGAAGCTTTCTTT